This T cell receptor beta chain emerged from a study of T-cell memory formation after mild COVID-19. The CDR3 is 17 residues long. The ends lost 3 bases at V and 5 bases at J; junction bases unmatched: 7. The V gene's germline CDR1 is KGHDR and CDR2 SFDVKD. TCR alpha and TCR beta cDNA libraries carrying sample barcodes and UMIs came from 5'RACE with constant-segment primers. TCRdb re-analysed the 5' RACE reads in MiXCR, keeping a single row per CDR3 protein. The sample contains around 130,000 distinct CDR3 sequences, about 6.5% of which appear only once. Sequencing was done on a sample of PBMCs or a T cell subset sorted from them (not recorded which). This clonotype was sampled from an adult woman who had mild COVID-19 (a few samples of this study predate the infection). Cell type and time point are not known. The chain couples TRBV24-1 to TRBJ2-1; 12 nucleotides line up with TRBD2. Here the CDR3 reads CATSDPLGLAGHNEQFF. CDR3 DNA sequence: TGTGCCACCAGTGATCCTCTCGGACTAGCGGGACACAATGAGCAGTTCTTC.